This T cell receptor beta chain was observed in a study of technical replicates of blood from a handful of donors. CDR1 and CDR2 from the germline V gene are LGHNA and YNFKEQ. This CDR3 contains 14 residues. Between the trimmed V and J ends, which lost 0 bases and 3 bases, there was a span of 8 bases. This table comes from immunoSEQ multiplex PCR, and its TCRdb copy is limited to in-frame clones, with some not included. The table lists 84,000 or so clones, around 93% of them singletons, with roughly 0.23% in the top ten. The sequencing input was T cells isolated from PBMCs. The rearrangement joins TRBV4-2 to TRBJ1-1; D remains unclear. The clonotype originates from a human donor in good health. The CDR3 reads CASSQDRVHTEAFF. The CDR3 DNA sequence: TGTGCCAGCAGCCAAGATAGAGTACACACTGAAGCTTTCTTT.